The 27 T cell receptor beta chains given below trace back to one sample, sequenced in a study of cytomegalovirus exposure and HLA in healthy donors. The PCR employed 60 Vbeta primers together with 13 Jbeta primers. Only in-frame clones appear in the TCRdb table, and some are missing; sequencing was by immunoSEQ multiplex PCR. Here the sample spans approximately 150,000 clones, more than 60% being singletons. Material for sequencing was PBMCs. The origin of the receptors is a man aged 35 to 55 in good health and CMV-seronegative.

The CDR3: CASGLSTGMETQYF. CDR3 DNA: TGTGCTAGTGGTTTGTCGACAGGTATGGAGACCCAGTACTTC. The genes are TRBV12-5 and TRBJ2-5; possibly TRBD1 for D (6 bases). The CDR3 runs 14 residues. V lost 2 bases and J lost 5, with 12 bases in between. Germline-derived CDR1 and CDR2 are LGHNT and FRNRAP.

V gene TRBV30 combines with J gene TRBJ2-7; 7 bases map to TRBD2. CDR3 length: 14 amino acids. CDR1 is GTSNPN, CDR2 SVGIG, per germline (reference sequence). With 5 bases clipped from V and 5 bases from J, the junction kept 12 bases outside the gene matches. The CDR3 sequence: CAWVRGGGGNEQYF. CDR3 DNA: TGTGCCTGGGTCCGTGGCGGGGGAGGTAACGAGCAGTACTTC. Full variable domain (missing parts from reference TRBV30 and TRBJ2-7): SQTIHQWPATLVQPVGSPLSLECTVEGTSNPNLYWYRQAAGRGLQLLFYSVGIGQISSEVPQNLSASRPQDRQFILSSKKLLLSDSGFYLCAWVRGGGGNEQYFGPGTRLTVT.

This rearrangement joins TRBV18 to TRBJ1-1, with D possibly being TRBD1 (5 bases). Per the germline V gene, CDR1 is KGHSH and CDR2 is LQKENI. Trimming pared 2 bases from V and 7 bases from J, leaving 17 bases between. The CDR3 has 15 amino acids. In nucleotides, the CDR3 is TGTGCCAGCTCACCAAAGATCGGGGGTGCCATTGAAGCTTTCTTT. Its protein is CASSPKIGGAIEAFF.

The CDR3 nucleotides are TGCGCCAGCAGCCCCGGGTCTTCCACCGGGGAGCTGTTTTTT. It yields the protein CASSPGSSTGELFF. The V call is TRBV5-1, the J call TRBJ2-2; D ambiguous. CDR1 SGHRS and CDR2 YFSETQ come from the germline V gene. This CDR3 comprises 14 residues. V shed 4 bases and J shed 4 bases, with 11 bases lying between them. The entire variable domain, with the rest obtained from reference TRBV5-1 and TRBJ2-2, is as follows: KAGVTQTPRYLIKTRGQQVTLSCSPISGHRSVSWYQQTPGQGLQFLFEYFSETQRNKGNFPGRFSGRQFSNSRSEMNVSTLELGDSALYLCASSPGSSTGELFFGEGSRLTVL.

The rearrangement links TRBV6-5 to TRBJ1-2; 8 bases line up with TRBD1. With 1 base clipped from V and 7 bases from J, the junction kept 5 bases outside the gene matches. From germline, CDR1 is MNHEY and CDR2 SVGAGI. This CDR3 contains 14 residues. Here the CDR3 DNA reads TGTGCCAGCAGTTACTTGGACAGGGAAGTTGGCTACACCTTC. Protein product: CASSYLDREVGYTF.

This clone was detected once. The chain has TRBV6-1 and TRBJ2-5, with D possibly TRBD2 on 5 matching bases. The CDR3 spans 15 residues. Trimming shortened V by 8 bases and J by 5 bases, and 21 bases separated the two germline ends. CDR1 is MNHNS, CDR2 SASEGT, per germline. The CDR3 region is CASSGLRGFGETQYF. CDR3 sequence (DNA): TGTGCCAGCTCCGGGCTTCGGGGATTTGGGGAGACCCAGTACTTC.

This sequence joins TRBV10-3 and TRBJ1-5, with no clear D. V was trimmed by 2 bases and J by 3 bases, leaving 11 bases between them. The CDR3 runs to 15 residues. Germline CDR1 reads ENHRY; CDR2 reads SYGVKD. CDR3 residues: CAISEGGLVNQPQHF. The DNA for the CDR3 is TGTGCCATCAGTGAGGGAGGATTGGTCAATCAGCCCCAGCATTTT.

The count of this clone is one. The chain recombines TRBV4-2 with TRBJ1-5, with 7 nucleotides matching TRBD1. CDR1 and CDR2 from the germline V gene are LGHNA and YNFKEQ. The ends lost 4 bases at V and 1 base at J; junction bases unmatched: 7. This CDR3 comprises 16 residues. The CDR3 here is CASSLGDSGSNQPQHF. As DNA, the CDR3 is TGTGCCAGCAGCCTTGGGGACAGCGGAAGCAATCAGCCCCAGCATTTT.

The chain couples TRBV4-1 to TRBJ2-7; TRBD1 matches 7 bases. The length of the CDR3 is 14 residues. V was clipped by 3 bases and J by 5 bases; unmatched bases: 7. From germline, CDR1 is MGHRA and CDR2 YSYEKL. As DNA, the CDR3 is TGCGCCAGCAGCCAGAATCCGACAGGGAACGAGCAGTACTTC. Its translation is CASSQNPTGNEQYF.

The chain recombines TRBV6-4 with TRBJ2-3, with D perhaps TRBD2 (5 bases). The germline V gene encodes CDR1 MRHNA and CDR2 SNTAGT. V was cut by 3 bases and J by 0 bases, with 10 bases left in between. This CDR3 region has 15 residues. The CDR3, as DNA: TGTGCCAGCAGTGAGTCCGCGGGCAGCACAGATACGCAGTATTTT. This translates into CASSESAGSTDTQYF.

The chain carries TRBV6-4 and TRBJ1-4, with D possibly TRBD1 on 5 matching bases. V lost 3 bases and J lost 10, with 12 bases in between. The germline V gene encodes CDR1 MRHNA and CDR2 SNTAGT. The length of the CDR3 is 13 residues. CDR3 sequence reads: CASSEQGGGKLFF. For the CDR3, the DNA is TGTGCCAGCAGTGAGCAGGGTGGTGGAAAACTGTTTTTT.

This clone has only one observation. This rearrangement joins TRBV30 to TRBJ2-7; D is uncertain. With 0 bases removed from V and 6 bases from J, the gap between germline ends came to 9 bases. CDR3 size: 12 residues. Germline values: CDR1 GTSNPN, CDR2 SVGIG (reference sequence). The CDR3 bases are TGTGCCTGGAGTGTAAAAGCCTTCGAGCAGTACTTC. Protein product: CAWSVKAFEQYF.

The chain couples TRBV7-6 to TRBJ2-3; 16 nucleotides line up with TRBD2. Trimming cost V 5 bases and J 2 bases; bases outside gene matches: 16. The CDR3 loop spans 21 amino acids. CDR1 SGHVS and CDR2 FNYEAQ come from the germline V gene. This CDR3 is CASSHPWGTSGGDDTTDTQYF. The CDR3 nucleotides are TGTGCCAGCAGCCACCCTTGGGGGACTAGCGGGGGGGATGATACCACAGATACGCAGTATTTT. Based on the CDR3 plus reference TRBV7-6 and TRBJ2-3, the full variable domain is GAGVSQSPRYKVTKRGQDVALRCDPISGHVSLYWYRQALGQGPEFLTYFNYEAQQDKSGLPNDRFSAERPEGSISTLTIQRTEQRDSAMYRCASSHPWGTSGGDDTTDTQYFGPGTRLTVL.

The chain is built from TRBV5-1 and TRBJ1-2; 7 bases map to TRBD1. Germline CDR1 SGHRS, CDR2 YFSETQ. Trimming removed 3 bases from V and 3 bases from J; junction bases left unmatched: 11. The CDR3 covers 16 residues. CDR3 sequence (DNA): TGCGCCAGCAGCTCTAACAGGGGCGAAGGAGACTATGGCTACACCTTC. Translation: CASSSNRGEGDYGYTF.

V usage is TRBV9 and J usage is TRBJ2-7, with 9 bases identical to TRBD2. The CDR3 runs to 16 residues. Looked up from germline, CDR1 is SGDLS and CDR2 is YYNGEE. J gave up 1 base and V 2 bases, and 7 bases lay outside the gene matches. CDR3 in DNA: TGTGCCAGCAGCGTCAGTAGCGGGGGAACTTCCTACGAGCAGTACTTC. Protein sequence: CASSVSSGGTSYEQYF.

The V and J genes are TRBV6-5 and TRBJ2-7, with D possibly matching TRBD1 (8 bases). The V end was cut by 8 bases, the J end by 6 bases, with 17 bases between. Germline CDR1 reads MNHEY; CDR2 reads SVGAGI. The CDR3 loop spans 13 amino acids. CDR3 region: CASGQGGVGEQYF. In DNA form, the CDR3 reads TGTGCCAGCGGACAGGGAGGGGTAGGCGAGCAGTACTTC.

J is TRBJ2-5 and V is TRBV7-2; TRBD2 matches 7 bases. Germline V CDR1 and CDR2: SGHTA, FQGNSA. The V and J ends lost 3 bases and 3 bases, in that order; junction bases with no gene match: 1. The CDR3 covers 13 residues. CDR3 loop: CASSFAGEETQYF. For the CDR3, the DNA is TGTGCCAGCAGCTTTGCGGGGGAAGAGACCCAGTACTTC.

V gene TRBV30 combines with J gene TRBJ1-5; D not certain. This CDR3 has 11 residues. Between the trimmed V and J ends, which lost 4 bases and 4 bases, there was a span of 5 bases. CDR1 and CDR2 from the germline V gene are GTSNPN and SVGIG (reference sequence). This CDR3 reads CAWISNQPQHF. The CDR3 nucleotides read TGTGCCTGGATCTCTAATCAGCCCCAGCATTTT.

This clone was observed once. J is TRBJ2-7 and V is TRBV6-5, with a tentative D call TRBD2 (5 bases). V was trimmed by 4 bases and J by 0 bases, leaving 13 bases between them. CDR1 MNHEY and CDR2 SVGAGI come from the germline V gene. CDR3 length equals 15 residues. As DNA, the CDR3 is TGTGCCAGCAGTTCCTTGGGGAGTCACTCCTACGAGCAGTACTTC. It encodes CASSSLGSHSYEQYF.

The chain recombines TRBV10-3 with TRBJ2-7; the match to TRBD2 covers 7 bases. With V trimmed by 6 bases and J by 3 bases, 5 bases remained unmatched. Germline CDR1 reads ENHRY; CDR2 reads SYGVKD. The CDR3 is made up of 13 amino acids. The CDR3 spells CAISLAENYEQYF. CDR3 nucleotide sequence: TGTGCCATCAGCCTAGCGGAGAACTACGAGCAGTACTTC.

The V gene is TRBV5-4, the J gene TRBJ2-2; 10 nucleotides line up with TRBD2. V lost 4 bases, J lost 0 bases, and 3 bases stayed unmatched. Germline CDR1 and CDR2: SGHNT and YYREEE (reference sequence). This CDR3 has 16 residues. The CDR3 sequence: CASSVAGGSNTGELFF. CDR3 coding DNA: TGTGCCAGCAGCGTAGCGGGGGGTTCGAACACCGGGGAGCTGTTTTTT.

The CDR3 coding sequence is TGCAGCGTTGAACCGACAGACTCCTACGAGCAGTACTTC. It specifies CSVEPTDSYEQYF. This chain uses TRBV29-1 with TRBJ2-7; D might be TRBD1 (5 bases). V gave up 2 bases and J gave up 0 bases, with 8 bases separating them. This CDR3 spans 13 amino acids. The germline V gene encodes CDR1 SQVTM and CDR2 ANQGSEA.

The chain recombines TRBV5-6 with TRBJ1-6; D is perhaps TRBD1 (5 bases). V lost 1 base and J 9 bases, leaving 17 bases between the germline ends. The CDR3 sequence is 16 residues long. Germline-derived CDR1 and CDR2 are SGHDT and YYEEEE. The CDR3 DNA follows: TGTGCCAGCAGCTTGATAGAATTTGACCAGGGTTCACCCCTCCACTTT. This gives the protein CASSLIEFDQGSPLHF. Full variable domain (remainder filled in from reference TRBV5-6 and TRBJ1-6): DAGVTQSPTHLIKTRGQQVTLRCSPKSGHDTVSWYQQALGQGPQFIFQYYEEEERQRGNFPDRFSGHQFPNYSSELNVNALLLGDSALYLCASSLIEFDQGSPLHFGNGTRLTVT.

This chain joins TRBV5-5 and TRBJ1-2; unclear D gene. The germline CDR1 and CDR2 sequences are SGHKS and YYEKEE (reference sequence). The CDR3 is made up of 14 amino acids. V gave up 8 bases and J gave up 4 bases, with 18 bases separating them. DNA for the CDR3: TGTGCCAGTCTCTATACTGGCAGGCCCTATGGCTACACCTTC. Amino acid sequence: CASLYTGRPYGYTF.

This chain's CDR3 is CASSSRGDNEQFF. In DNA form, the CDR3 reads TGTGCCAGCAGCTCCCGGGGGGACAATGAGCAGTTCTTC. The chain recombines TRBV7-9 with TRBJ2-1; 7 bases align to TRBD2. The germline gives CDR1 SEHNR, CDR2 FQNEAQ (reference sequence). Losses at the gene ends were 4 bases for V and 5 bases for J; bases not matched to a gene: 2. The CDR3 spans 13 residues.

The rearrangement links TRBV7-3 to TRBJ1-2; 9 nucleotides line up with TRBD1. J gave up 5 bases and V 5 bases, and 6 bases lay outside the gene matches. The CDR3 totals 14 residues. Germline loops: CDR1 SGHTA, CDR2 FQGTGA. The CDR3 DNA reads as TGTGCCAGCAGCCCGACAGGGGGTGAATATGGCTACACCTTC. This sequence encodes CASSPTGGEYGYTF.

V gene TRBV6-5 combines with J gene TRBJ2-7; 11 nucleotides agree with TRBD2. Trimming cost V 8 bases and J 0 bases; bases outside gene matches: 6. This CDR3 is built from 15 residues. Per germline, CDR1 MNHEY and CDR2 SVGAGI. CDR3 bases: TGTGCCAGCGGAACTAGCGGGGGCAGCTCCTACGAGCAGTACTTC. Protein: CASGTSGGSSYEQYF.